The next 8 T cell receptor beta chains were all read from a single sample in a study of T cells in Graves' hyperthyroidism and ophthalmopathy. The CDR3 regions of TCR beta were amplified from RNA transcripts. HTBI primers were employed in a first-round RT-PCR of the TCR CDR3. TCRdb re-called the multiplex PCR reads with MiXCR, one entry per CDR3 protein. The sample records hundreds of thousands of distinct CDR3 sequences, approximately 19% being singletons. Sequenced sample: blood. The source is a woman under 30 with Graves' hyperthyroidism.

This clonotype was observed at least ten times. J is TRBJ2-5 and V is TRBV30; D is unresolved. CDR3 size: 13 residues. The V gene lost 4 bases and the J gene lost 5 bases, with 14 bases spanning the gap. The germline gives CDR1 GTSNPN, CDR2 SVGIG (reference sequence). The CDR3 coding sequence is TGTGCCTGGACCTCTCCCGGGTACGAGACCCAGTACTTC. This translates into CAWTSPGYETQYF.

This clonotype was picked up many times. The rearrangement links TRBV7-9 to TRBJ2-5, with TRBD2 matching 8 bases. V shed 5 bases and J 1 base; nucleotides not matched to a gene: 6. CDR3 length: 15 amino acids. The germline V gene encodes CDR1 SEHNR and CDR2 FQNEAQ (reference sequence). DNA of the CDR3: TGTGCCAGCAGCCCCACAGCGGGGGTCCAAGAGACCCAGTACTTC. Residues: CASSPTAGVQETQYF. Variable domain in full (rest from reference TRBV7-9 and TRBJ2-5): DTGVSQNPRHKITKRGQNVTFRCDPISEHNRLYWYRQTLGQGPEFLTYFQNEAQLEKSRLLSDRFSAERPKGSFSTLEIQRTEQGDSAMYLCASSPTAGVQETQYFGPGTRLLVL.

The chain links TRBV20-1 to TRBJ2-5; TRBD1 aligns across 10 bases. This CDR3 region has 12 residues. The germline V gene has CDR1 DFQATT and CDR2 SNEGSKA (reference sequence). The V segment lost 6 bases and the J segment 7 bases; nucleotides outside the gene matches: 5. The CDR3 protein is CSADRGERTQYF. The DNA for the CDR3 is TGCAGTGCGGACAGGGGGGAACGGACCCAGTACTTC.

This clonotype was counted many times. The chain links TRBV12-3 or TRBV12-4 to TRBJ2-5, with a tentative D call TRBD1 (6 bases). This CDR3 is built from 14 residues. Between the trimmed V and J ends, which lost 7 bases and 2 bases, there was a span of 14 bases. The CDR3 sequence: CASTGQGWQETQYF. The CDR3 DNA is TGTGCCAGCACCGGGCAGGGGTGGCAAGAGACCCAGTACTTC.

This clonotype has at least ten counts. The chain combines TRBV12-3 or TRBV12-4 with TRBJ1-5; a possible D gene is TRBD1 (6 bases). The CDR3 is made up of 15 amino acids. Trimming removed 2 bases from V and 2 bases from J, with 10 bases in between. Here the CDR3 DNA reads TGTGCCAGCAGTTTATGGGGGGCTGGCAATCAGCCCCAGCATTTT. Protein: CASSLWGAGNQPQHF.

The V and J genes are TRBV5-1 and TRBJ2-7; D perhaps matches TRBD1 (5 bases). Trimming took off 0 bases at V and 5 bases at J, with 15 bases between the two ends. Germline CDR1 reads SGHRS; CDR2 reads YFSETQ. This CDR3 has 15 amino acids. The CDR3 reads CASSLGGHSWDEQYF. The CDR3, as DNA: TGCGCCAGCAGCTTGGGAGGACATTCTTGGGACGAGCAGTACTTC.

This clonotype has ten or more counts. The V call is TRBV5-1, the J call TRBJ1-1; the D gene is possibly TRBD1 (6 bases). This CDR3 contains 17 residues. Between the trimmed V and J ends, which lost 1 base and 4 bases, there was a span of 20 bases. Germline-derived CDR1 and CDR2 are SGHRS and YFSETQ. The CDR3 here is CASSLLAGAQGLTEAFF. The CDR3 DNA sequence: TGCGCCAGCAGCTTGCTTGCGGGGGCCCAGGGACTCACTGAAGCTTTCTTT. The complete variable domain, with remaining parts taken from reference TRBV5-1 and TRBJ1-1, reads KAGVTQTPRYLIKTRGQQVTLSCSPISGHRSVSWYQQTPGQGLQFLFEYFSETQRNKGNFPGRFSGRQFSNSRSEMNVSTLELGDSALYLCASSLLAGAQGLTEAFFGQGTRLTVV.

This clonotype was counted ten times or more. CDR3 DNA sequence: TGTGCCAGCAGTCGGACAGGGGGCCCGGAGCCCCAGCATTTT. This sequence encodes CASSRTGGPEPQHF. The genes are TRBV6-1 and TRBJ1-5; 11 nucleotides align to TRBD1. The CDR3 loop spans 14 amino acids. The V gene's germline CDR1 is MNHNS and CDR2 SASEGT. V dropped 5 bases and J dropped 8; count of bases not matched to a gene: 5.